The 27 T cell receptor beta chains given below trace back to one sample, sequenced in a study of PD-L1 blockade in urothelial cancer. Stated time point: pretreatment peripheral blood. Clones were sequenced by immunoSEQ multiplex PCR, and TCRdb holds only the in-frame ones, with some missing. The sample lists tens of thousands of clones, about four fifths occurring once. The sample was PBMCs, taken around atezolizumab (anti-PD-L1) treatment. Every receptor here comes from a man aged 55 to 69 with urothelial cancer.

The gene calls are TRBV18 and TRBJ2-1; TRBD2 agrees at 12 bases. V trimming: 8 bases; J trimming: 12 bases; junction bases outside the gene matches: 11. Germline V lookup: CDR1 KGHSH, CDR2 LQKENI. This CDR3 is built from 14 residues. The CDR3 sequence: CASRPGLAGNPQFF. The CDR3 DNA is TGTGCCAGCCGGCCGGGACTAGCGGGTAATCCGCAGTTCTTC.

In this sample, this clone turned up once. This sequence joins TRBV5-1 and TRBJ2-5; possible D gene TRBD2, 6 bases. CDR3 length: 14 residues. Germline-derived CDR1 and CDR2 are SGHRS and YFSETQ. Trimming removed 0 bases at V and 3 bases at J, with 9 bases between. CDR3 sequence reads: CASSLGGVEETQYF. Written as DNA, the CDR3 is TGCGCCAGCAGCTTGGGGGGGGTTGAAGAGACCCAGTACTTC.

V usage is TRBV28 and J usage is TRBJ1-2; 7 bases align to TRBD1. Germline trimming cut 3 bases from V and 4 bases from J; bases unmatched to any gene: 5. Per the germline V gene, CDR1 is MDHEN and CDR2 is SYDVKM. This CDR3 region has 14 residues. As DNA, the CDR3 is TGTGCCAGCAGTTTTCCGGGACAGCCCTATGGCTACACCTTC. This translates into CASSFPGQPYGYTF.

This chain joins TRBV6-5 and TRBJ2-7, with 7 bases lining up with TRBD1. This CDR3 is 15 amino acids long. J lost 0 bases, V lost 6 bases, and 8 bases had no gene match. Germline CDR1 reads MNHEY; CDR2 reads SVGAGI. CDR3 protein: CASSPGQATSYEQYF. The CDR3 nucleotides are TGTGCCAGCAGCCCCGGACAGGCTACCTCCTACGAGCAGTACTTC.

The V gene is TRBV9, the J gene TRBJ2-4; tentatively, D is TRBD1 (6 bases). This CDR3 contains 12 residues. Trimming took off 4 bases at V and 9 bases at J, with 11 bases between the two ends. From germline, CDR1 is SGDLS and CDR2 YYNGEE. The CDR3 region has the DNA TGTGCCAGCAGCCCCGGACAGTTCATTCAGTACTTC. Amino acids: CASSPGQFIQYF.

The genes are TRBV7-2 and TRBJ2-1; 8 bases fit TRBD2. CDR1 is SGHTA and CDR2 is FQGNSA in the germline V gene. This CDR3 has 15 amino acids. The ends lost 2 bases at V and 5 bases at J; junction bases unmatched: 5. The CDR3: CASSLSASGHNEQFF. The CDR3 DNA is TGTGCCAGCAGCTTATCGGCTAGCGGGCACAATGAGCAGTTCTTC. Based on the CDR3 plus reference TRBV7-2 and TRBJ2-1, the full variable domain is GAGVSQSPSNKVTEKGKDVELRCDPISGHTALYWYRQSLGQGLEFLIYFQGNSAPDKSGLPSDRFSAERTGGSVSTLTIQRTQQEDSAVYLCASSLSASGHNEQFFGPGTRLTVL.

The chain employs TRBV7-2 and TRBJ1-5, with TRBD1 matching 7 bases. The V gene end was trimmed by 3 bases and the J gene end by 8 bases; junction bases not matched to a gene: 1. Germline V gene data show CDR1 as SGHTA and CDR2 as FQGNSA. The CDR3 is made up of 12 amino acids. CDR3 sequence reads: CASSFDREPQHF. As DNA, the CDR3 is TGTGCCAGCAGCTTCGACAGGGAGCCCCAGCATTTT.

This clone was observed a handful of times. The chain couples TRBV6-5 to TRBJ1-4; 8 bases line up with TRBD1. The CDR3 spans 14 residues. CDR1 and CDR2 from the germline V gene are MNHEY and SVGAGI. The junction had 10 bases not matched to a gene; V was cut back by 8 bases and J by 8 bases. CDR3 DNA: TGTGCCAGCGCGCGTGGGACAGGCCGCGAAAAACTGTTTTTT. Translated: CASARGTGREKLFF.

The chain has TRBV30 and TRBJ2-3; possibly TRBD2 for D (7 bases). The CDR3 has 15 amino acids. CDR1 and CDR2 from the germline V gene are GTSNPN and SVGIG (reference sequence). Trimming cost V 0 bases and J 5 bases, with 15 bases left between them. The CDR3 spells CAWSVGGGGKDTQYF. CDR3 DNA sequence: TGTGCCTGGAGTGTGGGTGGGGGGGGCAAAGATACGCAGTATTTT.

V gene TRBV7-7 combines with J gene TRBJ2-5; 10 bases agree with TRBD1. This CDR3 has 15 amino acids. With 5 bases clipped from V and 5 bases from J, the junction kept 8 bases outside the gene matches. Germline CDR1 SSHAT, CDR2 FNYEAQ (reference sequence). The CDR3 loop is CASSLRQGAGETQYF. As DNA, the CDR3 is TGTGCCAGCAGCCTAAGACAGGGGGCGGGGGAGACCCAGTACTTC.

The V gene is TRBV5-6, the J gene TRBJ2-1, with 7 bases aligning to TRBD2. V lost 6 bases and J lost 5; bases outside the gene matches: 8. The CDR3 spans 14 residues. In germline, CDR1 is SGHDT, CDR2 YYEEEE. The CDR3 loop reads CASTSGGRHNEQFF. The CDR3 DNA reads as TGTGCCAGCACCTCGGGGGGTCGGCACAATGAGCAGTTCTTC.

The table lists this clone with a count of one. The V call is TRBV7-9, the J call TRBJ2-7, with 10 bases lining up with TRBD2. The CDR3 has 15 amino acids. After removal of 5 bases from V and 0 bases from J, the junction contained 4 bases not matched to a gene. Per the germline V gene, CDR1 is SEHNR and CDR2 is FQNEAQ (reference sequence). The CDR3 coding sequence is TGTGCCAGCAGCATAAGGACTAGCGGCTCCTACGAGCAGTACTTC. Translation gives CASSIRTSGSYEQYF.

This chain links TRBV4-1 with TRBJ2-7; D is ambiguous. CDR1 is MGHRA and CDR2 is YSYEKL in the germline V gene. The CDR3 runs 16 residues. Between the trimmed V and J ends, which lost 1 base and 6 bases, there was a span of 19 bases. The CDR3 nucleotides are TGCGCCAGCAGCCAAGGGATCAACAGTGTGCGTCCCGAGCAGTACTTC. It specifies CASSQGINSVRPEQYF.

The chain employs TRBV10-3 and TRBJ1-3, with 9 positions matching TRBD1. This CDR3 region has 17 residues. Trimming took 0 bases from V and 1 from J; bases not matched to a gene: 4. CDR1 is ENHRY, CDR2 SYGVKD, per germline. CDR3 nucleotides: TGTGCCATCAGTGAGTCGTGGGACAGGGTATCTGGAAACACCATATATTTT. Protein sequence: CAISESWDRVSGNTIYF.

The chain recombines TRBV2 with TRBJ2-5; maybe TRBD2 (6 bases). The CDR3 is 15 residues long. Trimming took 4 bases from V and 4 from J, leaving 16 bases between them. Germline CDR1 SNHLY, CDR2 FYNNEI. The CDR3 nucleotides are TGTGCCAGCAGTGCCGGACGGACTAATAGAGAGACCCAGTACTTC. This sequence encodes CASSAGRTNRETQYF.

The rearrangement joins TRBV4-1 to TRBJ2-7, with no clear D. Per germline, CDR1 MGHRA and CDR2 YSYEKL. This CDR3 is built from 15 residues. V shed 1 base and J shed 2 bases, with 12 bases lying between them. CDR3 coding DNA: TGCGCCAGCAGCCAAGTCCCTGATCCTACCTACGAGCAGTACTTC. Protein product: CASSQVPDPTYEQYF.

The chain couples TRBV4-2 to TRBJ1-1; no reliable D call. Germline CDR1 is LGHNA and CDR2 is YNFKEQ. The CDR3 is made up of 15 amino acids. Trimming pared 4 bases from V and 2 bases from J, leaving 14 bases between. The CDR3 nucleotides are TGTGCCAGCAGCCTACCTCGTATAGCCAACACTGAAGCTTTCTTT. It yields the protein CASSLPRIANTEAFF.

The CDR3 region is CASSSARASTQYF. DNA for the CDR3: TGTGCCAGCAGCTCCGCCAGGGCATCAACGCAGTATTTT. This rearrangement joins TRBV11-2 to TRBJ2-3; weak D call: TRBD1 (5 bases). The CDR3 is made up of 13 amino acids. Per the germline V gene, CDR1 is SGHAT and CDR2 is FQNNGV. The ends were cut back, 4 bases at V and 9 bases at J, with 14 bases in the middle.

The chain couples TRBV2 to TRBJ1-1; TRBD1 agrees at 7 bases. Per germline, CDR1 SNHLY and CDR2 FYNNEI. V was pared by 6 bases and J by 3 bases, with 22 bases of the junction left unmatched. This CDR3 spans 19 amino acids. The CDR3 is CASSRSKGAEVVSDTEAFF. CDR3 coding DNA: TGTGCCAGCAGCAGATCGAAGGGGGCAGAGGTAGTCTCGGACACTGAAGCTTTCTTT.

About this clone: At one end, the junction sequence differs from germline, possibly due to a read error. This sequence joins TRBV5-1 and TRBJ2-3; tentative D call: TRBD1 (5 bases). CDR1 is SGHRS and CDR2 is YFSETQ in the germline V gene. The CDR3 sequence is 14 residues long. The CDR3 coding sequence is TGCGCCAGCAGACCGGATTGGGGCACAAATACGCAGTATTTT. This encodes CASRPDWGTNTQYF.

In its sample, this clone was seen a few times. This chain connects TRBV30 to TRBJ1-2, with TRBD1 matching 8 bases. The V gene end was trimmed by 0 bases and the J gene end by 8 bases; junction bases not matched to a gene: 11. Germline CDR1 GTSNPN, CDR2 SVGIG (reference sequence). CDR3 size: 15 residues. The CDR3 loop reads CAWSVHRRGQQGYTF. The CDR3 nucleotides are TGTGCCTGGAGTGTACATCGCAGGGGGCAACAGGGCTACACCTTC.

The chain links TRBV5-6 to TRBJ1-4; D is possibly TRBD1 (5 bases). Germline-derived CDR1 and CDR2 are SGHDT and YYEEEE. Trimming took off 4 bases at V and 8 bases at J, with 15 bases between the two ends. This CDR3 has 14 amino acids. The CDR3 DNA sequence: TGTGCCAGCAGCATAGGGGCGATAGGAGAAAAACTGTTTTTT. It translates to CASSIGAIGEKLFF. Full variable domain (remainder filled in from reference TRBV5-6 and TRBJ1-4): DAGVTQSPTHLIKTRGQQVTLRCSPKSGHDTVSWYQQALGQGPQFIFQYYEEEERQRGNFPDRFSGHQFPNYSSELNVNALLLGDSALYLCASSIGAIGEKLFFGSGTQLSVL.

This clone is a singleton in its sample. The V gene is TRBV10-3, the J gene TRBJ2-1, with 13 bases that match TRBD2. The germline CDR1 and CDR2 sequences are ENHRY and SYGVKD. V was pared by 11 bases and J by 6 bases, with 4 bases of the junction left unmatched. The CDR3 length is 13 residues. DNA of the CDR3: TGTGCCGTTCGGACTAGCGGGAGCAATGAGCAGTTCTTC. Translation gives CAVRTSGSNEQFF.

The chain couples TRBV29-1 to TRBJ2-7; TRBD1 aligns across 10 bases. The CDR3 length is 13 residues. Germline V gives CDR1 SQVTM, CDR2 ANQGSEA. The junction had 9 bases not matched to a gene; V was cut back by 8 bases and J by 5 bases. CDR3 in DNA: TGCAGCCCTGGCGGGACAGGGGACAACGAGCAGTACTTC. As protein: CSPGGTGDNEQYF.

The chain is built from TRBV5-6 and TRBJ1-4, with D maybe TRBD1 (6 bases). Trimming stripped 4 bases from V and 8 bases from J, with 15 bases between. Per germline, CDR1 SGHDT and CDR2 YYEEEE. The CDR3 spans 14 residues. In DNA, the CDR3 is TGTGCCAGCAGCCCTCGGGGGGCGGGGGAAAAACTGTTTTTT. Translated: CASSPRGAGEKLFF. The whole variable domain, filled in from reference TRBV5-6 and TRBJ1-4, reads DAGVTQSPTHLIKTRGQQVTLRCSPKSGHDTVSWYQQALGQGPQFIFQYYEEEERQRGNFPDRFSGHQFPNYSSELNVNALLLGDSALYLCASSPRGAGEKLFFGSGTQLSVL.

CDR3 loop: CASSMGHPATNEKLFF. The CDR3 DNA sequence: TGTGCCAGTAGTATGGGACACCCCGCAACTAATGAAAAACTGTTTTTT. The rearrangement joins TRBV19 to TRBJ1-4; D perhaps matches TRBD1 (6 bases). Per germline, CDR1 LNHDA and CDR2 SQIVND (reference sequence). The V and J ends lost 3 bases and 0 bases respectively, with 11 bases between them. This CDR3 comprises 16 residues.

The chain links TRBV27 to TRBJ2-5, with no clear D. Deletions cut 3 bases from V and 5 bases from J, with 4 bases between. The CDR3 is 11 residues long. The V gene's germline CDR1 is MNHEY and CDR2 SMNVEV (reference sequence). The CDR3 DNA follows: TGTGCCAGCAGTTTGGGCGAGACCCAGTACTTC. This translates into CASSLGETQYF.